Each of the 27 T cell receptor beta chains below was sequenced from the same sample in a study of monozygotic twins with inflammatory bowel disease. From the 5' RACE reads, TCRdb lists one entry per CDR3 protein and no DNA. In all, the sample yields some 150,000 distinct CDR3 sequences. The sequenced sample was blood. Receptor source: a human donor with ulcerative colitis or Crohn's disease, or a healthy co-twin of an affected twin (not recorded which).

The chain combines TRBV4-1 with TRBJ1-4; the D call from TCRdb, TRBD1, cannot be confirmed without DNA. CDR1 is MGHRA and CDR2 is YSYEKL in the germline V gene. This CDR3 is built from 16 residues. CDR3 region: CASSQDYLEGGEKLFF.

The CDR3 sequence: CASSLQAGPNYGYTF. The rearrangement joins TRBV27 to TRBJ1-2; there is no DNA to check the TCRdb D call of TRBD1. The CDR3 contains 15 residues. In germline, CDR1 is MNHEY, CDR2 SMNVEV (reference sequence).

The chain has TRBV29-1 and TRBJ2-5; the TCRdb D gene call, TRBD1, has no DNA to confirm it. The V gene's germline CDR1 is SQVTM and CDR2 ANQGSEA. The CDR3 has 12 amino acids. The CDR3 sequence is CSEGVDQETQYF.

The chain combines TRBV2 with TRBJ2-7. The CDR3 has 14 amino acids. In germline, CDR1 is SNHLY, CDR2 FYNNEI. CDR3 loop: CASRAMDVSYEQYF.

The chain combines TRBV6-5 with TRBJ2-5; there is no DNA to check the TCRdb D call of TRBD1. This CDR3 spans 14 amino acids. Per germline, CDR1 MNHEY and CDR2 SVGAGI. The CDR3 here is CASSLTTGQETQYF.

The chain combines TRBV20-1 with TRBJ2-1. This CDR3 is 15 amino acids long. Germline V gene sequence: CDR1 DFQATT, CDR2 SNEGSKA (reference sequence). CDR3 loop: CSASLWRGSYNEQFF.

J is TRBJ2-7 and V is TRBV18; there is no DNA to check the TCRdb D call of TRBD2. This CDR3 is 15 amino acids long. Looked up from germline, CDR1 is KGHSH and CDR2 is LQKENI. This CDR3 is CASSPSGPKGHEQYF.

The chain uses TRBV20-1 and TRBJ2-7. Germline CDR1 and CDR2: DFQATT and SNEGSKA (reference sequence). CDR3 size: 13 residues. The CDR3: CSPISPTLYEQYF.

The chain combines TRBV5-1 with TRBJ2-1; TCRdb selects TRBD2, and the lack of DNA leaves this call unchecked. The CDR3 length is 15 residues. CDR1 and CDR2 from the germline V gene are SGHRS and YFSETQ. Here the CDR3 reads CASSLAGGTVGEQFF. Complete variable domain (other parts from reference TRBV5-1 and TRBJ2-1): KAGVTQTPRYLIKTRGQQVTLSCSPISGHRSVSWYQQTPGQGLQFLFEYFSETQRNKGNFPGRFSGRQFSNSRSEMNVSTLELGDSALYLCASSLAGGTVGEQFFGPGTRLTVL.

The V gene is TRBV7-9, the J gene TRBJ2-7; TCRdb calls TRBD2, which cannot be checked without DNA. This CDR3 is built from 13 residues. The germline gives CDR1 SEHNR, CDR2 FQNEAQ (reference sequence). The CDR3: CASSSGRSPEQYF.

The rearrangement uses TRBV3-1 and TRBJ1-5. The CDR3 loop spans 15 amino acids. Germline CDR1 and CDR2: LGHDT and YNNKEL (reference sequence). CDR3 residues: CASSPGRYSNQPQHF. The full variable domain, its missing parts supplied by reference TRBV3-1 and TRBJ1-5, is DTAVSQTPKYLVTQMGNDKSIKCEQNLGHDTMYWYKQDSKKFLKIMFSYNNKELIINETVPNRFSPKSPDKAHLNLHINSLELGDSAVYFCASSPGRYSNQPQHFGDGTRLSIL.

The chain employs TRBV20-1 and TRBJ2-1; TCRdb proposes TRBD2, but this gene call is untestable without DNA. In germline, CDR1 is DFQATT, CDR2 SNEGSKA (reference sequence). The CDR3 extends over 15 amino acids. The CDR3 is CSAKDFLSSYNEQFF.

The chain couples TRBV29-1 to TRBJ2-7; the TCRdb D gene call, TRBD1, has no DNA to confirm it. This CDR3 has 13 amino acids. Germline V gives CDR1 SQVTM, CDR2 ANQGSEA. CDR3 sequence reads: CSVELTGVYEQYF.

The V and J genes are TRBV18 and TRBJ1-5; with no DNA, the TCRdb D assignment of TRBD1 cannot be verified. CDR3 length equals 15 residues. In germline, CDR1 is KGHSH, CDR2 LQKENI. The CDR3 sequence: CASSQQQGMHQPQHF.

The chain uses TRBV5-1 and TRBJ2-7; as DNA is missing, the TRBD1 call by TCRdb cannot be tested. CDR1 SGHRS and CDR2 YFSETQ come from the germline V gene. The CDR3 runs 13 residues. This CDR3 reads CASSPGISNGQYF.

The chain recombines TRBV7-2 with TRBJ2-1; TCRdb's assignment of TRBD2 cannot be checked, as there is no DNA. The CDR3 extends over 17 amino acids. The germline gives CDR1 SGHTA, CDR2 FQGNSA. The CDR3 region is CASTLGERGLADYEQFF.

The genes are TRBV5-1 and TRBJ1-1; TCRdb gives TRBD1 as the D gene, but with no DNA this cannot be confirmed. The CDR3 runs to 13 residues. Germline CDR1 is SGHRS and CDR2 is YFSETQ. The CDR3 sequence: CASSLAGGAEAFF.

The rearrangement links TRBV12-3 or TRBV12-4 to TRBJ1-2. This CDR3 has 15 residues. CDR3: CASSQSPGGRFGYTF.

The chain has TRBV30 and TRBJ1-2. This CDR3 comprises 14 residues. Germline CDR1 and CDR2: GTSNPN and SVGIG (reference sequence). CDR3 sequence: CAWSPGEGFDGYTF.

This sequence joins TRBV20-1 and TRBJ2-1; TCRdb's assignment of TRBD2 cannot be checked, as there is no DNA. The CDR3 contains 14 residues. CDR1 DFQATT and CDR2 SNEGSKA come from the germline V gene (reference sequence). The chain's CDR3 is CSARETSGSGRQFF.

V gene TRBV18 combines with J gene TRBJ1-3. This CDR3 is built from 15 residues. The germline gives CDR1 KGHSH, CDR2 LQKENI. The chain's CDR3 is CASSLGAHSGNTIYF.

J is TRBJ2-3 and V is TRBV6-5; the TCRdb call, TRBD2, lacks DNA for checking. The CDR3 runs 15 residues. Germline V gives CDR1 MNHEY, CDR2 SVGAGI. The CDR3 reads CASSYYSGSTDTQYF.

The gene calls are TRBV12-3 or TRBV12-4 and TRBJ1-4; the TRBD1 assignment by TCRdb is unverifiable without DNA. CDR3 length: 12 residues. The CDR3 is CASSGPDEKLFF.

The chain links TRBV5-1 to TRBJ2-1; as DNA is missing, the TRBD1 call by TCRdb cannot be tested. The CDR3 loop spans 15 amino acids. Germline CDR1 SGHRS, CDR2 YFSETQ. The CDR3 sequence is CASSSTMTGDNEQFF.

The V and J genes are TRBV7-9 and TRBJ1-2; TCRdb returns TRBD1, unconfirmable since there is no DNA. The germline V gene has CDR1 SEHNR and CDR2 FQNEAQ (reference sequence). CDR3 length equals 16 residues. The CDR3 protein is CASSSFRGSLFSGYTF.

This rearrangement joins TRBV6-6 to TRBJ2-7; TCRdb selects TRBD2, and the lack of DNA leaves this call unchecked. CDR1 MNHNY and CDR2 SVGAGI come from the germline V gene (reference sequence). The CDR3 has 12 residues. The CDR3 here is CASSPTSYEQYF.

The chain uses TRBV25-1 and TRBJ1-5; checking the TCRdb D call of TRBD1 is not possible without DNA. The CDR3 sequence is 13 residues long. Looked up from germline, CDR1 is MGHDK and CDR2 is SYGVNS. This CDR3 is CASKGRWNQPQHF. Full variable domain (missing parts from reference TRBV25-1 and TRBJ1-5): EADIYQTPRYLVIGTGKKITLECSQTMGHDKMYWYQQDPGMELHLIHYSYGVNSTEKGDLSSESTVSRIRTEHFPLTLESARPSHTSQYLCASKGRWNQPQHFGDGTRLSIL.